The 20 T cell receptor beta chains listed next were all sequenced from one sample in a study of blood T cells in healthy people across ages. PCR was performed a second time for about 7 to 12 cycles using a sample-barcoded 5' primer and a J-beta primer mix. MiXCR was run by TCRdb on the 5' RACE reads, yielding one entry per CDR3 protein. The sample contains more than 700,000 distinct CDR3 sequences, about 45% of which appear only once. Sequenced material: blood. The receptors originated from a man older than 75 in good health.

Concerning this clonotype itself: Its ends do not fully match the called genes, so a read error is possible. The rearrangement links TRBV29-1 to TRBJ2-7; TRBD2 might be the D (6 bases). Near its end, the DNA agrees better with TRBJ2-5, so the J call may be wrong. Germline CDR1 and CDR2: SQVTM and ANQGSEA. CDR3 length equals 13 residues. The CDR3 sequence: CGVERTGVETQYF. Here the CDR3 DNA reads TGCGGCGTTGAACGAACGGGAGTGGAGACCCAGTACTTC.

This clonotype was observed at least ten times. The chain recombines TRBV29-1 with TRBJ2-1; D may be TRBD2 (5 bases). Trimming cost V 3 bases and J 6 bases, with 9 bases left between them. The CDR3 runs 12 residues. Looked up from germline, CDR1 is SQVTM and CDR2 is ANQGSEA. The CDR3 DNA sequence: TGCAGCGTTGAGTCTGGGAGCAATGAGCAGTTCTTC. Translation gives CSVESGSNEQFF.

The rearrangement joins TRBV7-2 to TRBJ2-2; possibly TRBD1 for D (6 bases). The germline gives CDR1 SGHTA, CDR2 FQGNSA. There are 15 residues in the CDR3. The germline V and J ends were trimmed by 1 base and 4 bases, with 10 bases remaining between them. CDR3 region: CASSLERRGTGELFF. The CDR3 DNA is TGTGCCAGCAGCTTAGAGCGCAGGGGCACCGGGGAGCTGTTTTTT.

This clonotype was observed a handful of times. The chain carries TRBV6-5 and TRBJ2-1, with D maybe TRBD1 (5 bases). V was shortened by 0 bases and J by 12 bases, with 9 bases between the two germline ends. Germline assignment: CDR1 MNHEY and CDR2 SVGAGI. CDR3 length equals 12 residues. DNA for the CDR3: TGTGCCAGCAGTTACTCTGGACAAAGGCAGTTCTTC. Translated, it gives CASSYSGQRQFF.

This clonotype was detected a few times. CDR3 protein: CASSPRERAQETQYF. In DNA form, the CDR3 reads TGTGCCAGCTCACCACGGGAGCGGGCCCAAGAGACCCAGTACTTC. The rearrangement joins TRBV18 to TRBJ2-5; D might be TRBD2 (6 bases). Trimming stripped 1 base from V and 1 base from J, with 10 bases between. In germline, CDR1 is KGHSH, CDR2 LQKENI. The CDR3 loop spans 15 amino acids.

The chain recombines TRBV7-2 with TRBJ2-1; 12 nucleotides align to TRBD2. The J call may be in error: the DNA end matches TRBJ2-7 better. CDR1 is SGHTA, CDR2 FQGNSA, per germline. The CDR3 runs 14 residues. CDR3 residues: CASRLAGGHNEQYF. In DNA, the CDR3 is TGTGCCAGCAGACTAGCGGGAGGACACAATGAGCAGTACTTC.

V gene TRBV4-2 combines with J gene TRBJ2-3, with D perhaps TRBD2 (5 bases). The CDR3 contains 15 residues. V was cut by 2 bases and J by 3 bases, with 12 bases left in between. Germline V gene lookup returns CDR1 LGHNA and CDR2 YNFKEQ. Here the CDR3 DNA reads TGTGCCAGCAGCCAAAACCCTAGCCGTACAGATACGCAGTATTTT. It is translated as CASSQNPSRTDTQYF.

This clonotype was seen only a few times. The chain couples TRBV29-1 to TRBJ1-5; 10 positions agree with TRBD1. CDR3 length equals 14 residues. Germline trimming cut 6 bases from V and 6 bases from J; bases unmatched to any gene: 8. Per germline, CDR1 SQVTM and CDR2 ANQGSEA. CDR3 residues: CSVIGQGEGQPQHF. In DNA form, the CDR3 reads TGCAGCGTGATAGGACAGGGGGAAGGTCAGCCCCAGCATTTT.

CDR3 coding DNA: TGTGCCAGCAGTGAAGAGTGGGACTTGAGGGGCTACACCTTC. Residues: CASSEEWDLRGYTF. The chain uses TRBV25-1 and TRBJ1-2, with a tentative D call TRBD1 (5 bases). V was pared by 2 bases and J by 8 bases, with 15 bases between. Germline V gene sequence: CDR1 MGHDK, CDR2 SYGVNS. The length of the CDR3 is 14 residues.

The genes are TRBV19 and TRBJ1-1; a weak D match, TRBD1 (6 bases). The germline V and J ends were trimmed by 2 bases and 5 bases, with 9 bases remaining between them. The germline gives CDR1 LNHDA, CDR2 SQIVND (reference sequence). There are 13 residues in the CDR3. The CDR3 reads CASSIKDRTEAFF. CDR3 nucleotides: TGTGCCAGTAGTATAAAGGACAGAACTGAAGCTTTCTTT.

The chain recombines TRBV29-1 with TRBJ2-1, with 12 bases matching TRBD1. Germline-derived CDR1 and CDR2 are SQVTM and ANQGSEA. The CDR3 contains 12 residues. In DNA, the CDR3 is TGCAGATCCGGGACAGGGGGCGGTGAGCAGTTCTTC. The encoded protein is CRSGTGGGEQFF.

The chain employs TRBV7-2 and TRBJ1-2; 8 bases are a match to TRBD1. The CDR3 loop spans 13 amino acids. V shed 2 bases and J 7 bases; nucleotides not matched to a gene: 3. Germline CDR1 SGHTA, CDR2 FQGNSA. The DNA of the CDR3 is TGTGCCAGCAGCTTACAGGGGGCTTTTGGCTACACCTTC. Translated: CASSLQGAFGYTF. Together with reference TRBV7-2 and TRBJ1-2, the CDR3 gives the full variable domain: GAGVSQSPSNKVTEKGKDVELRCDPISGHTALYWYRQSLGQGLEFLIYFQGNSAPDKSGLPSDRFSAERTGGSVSTLTIQRTQQEDSAVYLCASSLQGAFGYTFGSGTRLTVV.

This clonotype was seen ten or more times. J is TRBJ2-5 and V is TRBV29-1, with 9 bases aligning to TRBD2. Trimming cost V 4 bases and J 3 bases; bases outside gene matches: 3. From germline, CDR1 is SQVTM and CDR2 ANQGSEA. The CDR3 covers 13 residues. This CDR3 is CSVVVAGEETQYF. Written as DNA, the CDR3 is TGCAGCGTTGTGGTAGCGGGAGAAGAGACCCAGTACTTC.

The chain is built from TRBV11-1 and TRBJ2-5; 13 bases match TRBD2. The trim removed 4 bases at V and 5 bases at J, leaving 10 bases unmatched. CDR3 size: 17 residues. Germline lookup yields CDR1 SGHAT and CDR2 FQDESV (reference sequence). Here the CDR3 reads CASSSVPGLAGEETQYF. The CDR3 region has the DNA TGTGCCAGCAGCTCGGTCCCAGGACTAGCGGGAGAGGAGACCCAGTACTTC.

The table lists this clonotype with many counts. This may stem from a read error, because a much larger clone lies one nucleotide away. The chain employs TRBV20-1 and TRBJ2-7; the D gene is possibly TRBD1 (7 bases). The CDR3 is 12 amino acids. Germline V lookup: CDR1 DFQATT, CDR2 SNEGSKA (reference sequence). Trimming removed 6 bases from V and 7 bases from J, with 16 bases in between. The CDR3 DNA follows: TGCAGTGCAAGCAGGGGGGACAATGAGCAGTACTTC. It specifies CSASRGDNEQYF.

The chain links TRBV5-1 to TRBJ2-3; D unresolved. This CDR3 spans 15 amino acids. V lost 0 bases and J lost 2, with 10 bases in between. Germline V lookup: CDR1 SGHRS, CDR2 YFSETQ. CDR3 DNA sequence: TGCGCCAGCAGCTTGGGTGACGACTTCACAGATACGCAGTATTTT. This codes for CASSLGDDFTDTQYF.

This clonotype has only a few counts. V is TRBV20-1 and J is TRBJ2-3; the D gene could be TRBD1 or TRBD2 (5 bases each). This CDR3 has 12 amino acids. CDR1 is DFQATT and CDR2 is SNEGSKA in the germline V gene (reference sequence). Written as DNA, the CDR3 is TGCAGCGGGGCTACCAGCACAGATACGCAGTATTTT. Translating gives CSGATSTDTQYF.

The chain uses TRBV27 and TRBJ1-6; TRBD1 is a possible D gene (5 bases). V lost 5 bases and J lost 7, with 21 bases in between. Germline lookup yields CDR1 MNHEY and CDR2 SMNVEV (reference sequence). CDR3 length: 17 amino acids. CDR3 in DNA: TGTGCCAGCAGTCCTACTCCAAGGGGCAGAATCAATTCACCCCTCCACTTT. It yields the protein CASSPTPRGRINSPLHF.

V is TRBV30 and J is TRBJ1-3; possible D gene TRBD1, 6 bases. The germline gives CDR1 GTSNPN, CDR2 SVGIG (reference sequence). CDR3 length: 17 residues. The V gene lost 2 bases and the J gene lost 2 bases, with 19 bases spanning the gap. The CDR3 region is CAWSIVTGYTTGNTIYF. The CDR3 bases are TGTGCCTGGAGTATCGTAACAGGGTATACGACTGGAAACACCATATATTTT.

This clonotype was seen a handful of times. The chain joins TRBV20-1 to TRBJ2-7; D may be TRBD1 or TRBD2 (5 bases each). Trimming pared 3 bases from V and 4 bases from J, leaving 13 bases between. The CDR3 is made up of 13 amino acids. In germline, CDR1 is DFQATT, CDR2 SNEGSKA (reference sequence). The chain's CDR3 is CSASPRDPYEQYF. CDR3 bases: TGCAGTGCTAGTCCCAGGGACCCTTACGAGCAGTACTTC.